These 2 T cell receptor beta chains were sequenced from one sample in a study of response to subunit inactivated influenza vaccine. One entry per CDR3 protein results from TCRdb running MiXCR on the RT-PCR reads. In the table there are under 550,000 distinct CDR3 sequences, approximately 7.6% of which are singletons. The specimen was PBMCs from blood, collected about 23 months after vaccination. The receptors shown here come from a man between 50 and 69 years old who received an inactivated influenza vaccine.

The genes are TRBV7-9 and TRBJ2-1, with a possible D match to TRBD2 (6 bases). Germline CDR1 and CDR2: SEHNR and FQNEAQ (reference sequence). Trimming shortened V by 1 base and J by 4 bases, and 11 bases separated the two germline ends. The CDR3 loop spans 15 amino acids. The CDR3 nucleotides are TGTGCCAGCAGCTTAGGCACTAGCAGATACAATGAGCAGTTCTTC. It yields the protein CASSLGTSRYNEQFF. The whole variable domain, remainder taken from reference TRBV7-9 and TRBJ2-1, is DTGVSQNPRHKITKRGQNVTFRCDPISEHNRLYWYRQTLGQGPEFLTYFQNEAQLEKSRLLSDRFSAERPKGSFSTLEIQRTEQGDSAMYLCASSLGTSRYNEQFFGPGTRLTVL.

This clonotype was seen repeatedly, ten times or more. As DNA, the CDR3 is TGTGCCATCAGAGCAGGGAAAAATGAGCAGTTCTTC. Its protein product is CAIRAGKNEQFF. This chain links TRBV10-3 with TRBJ2-1; D is perhaps TRBD1 (5 bases). The CDR3 is made up of 12 amino acids. The V gene's germline CDR1 is ENHRY and CDR2 SYGVKD. Trimming took 6 bases from V and 7 from J, leaving 10 bases between them.